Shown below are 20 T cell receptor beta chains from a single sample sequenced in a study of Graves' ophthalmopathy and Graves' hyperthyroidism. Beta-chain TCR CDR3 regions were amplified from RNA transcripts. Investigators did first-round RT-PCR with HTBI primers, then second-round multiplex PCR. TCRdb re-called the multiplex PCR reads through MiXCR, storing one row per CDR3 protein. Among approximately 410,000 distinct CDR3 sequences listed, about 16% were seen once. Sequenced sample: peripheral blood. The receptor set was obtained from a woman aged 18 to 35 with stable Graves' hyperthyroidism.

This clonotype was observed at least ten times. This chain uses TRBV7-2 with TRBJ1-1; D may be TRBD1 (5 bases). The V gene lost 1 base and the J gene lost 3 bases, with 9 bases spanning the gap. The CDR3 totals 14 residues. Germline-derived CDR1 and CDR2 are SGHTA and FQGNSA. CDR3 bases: TGTGCCAGCAGCTTAGTCAGGGAATACACTGAAGCTTTCTTT. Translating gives CASSLVREYTEAFF. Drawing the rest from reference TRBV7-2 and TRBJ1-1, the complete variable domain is GAGVSQSPSNKVTEKGKDVELRCDPISGHTALYWYRQSLGQGLEFLIYFQGNSAPDKSGLPSDRFSAERTGGSVSTLTIQRTQQEDSAVYLCASSLVREYTEAFFGQGTRLTVV.

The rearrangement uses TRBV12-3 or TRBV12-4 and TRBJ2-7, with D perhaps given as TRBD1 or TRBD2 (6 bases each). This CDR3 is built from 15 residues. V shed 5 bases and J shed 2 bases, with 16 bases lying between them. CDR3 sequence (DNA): TGTGCCAGCAGTCCCGCGGGACAACGACCCTACGAGCAGTACTTC. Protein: CASSPAGQRPYEQYF.

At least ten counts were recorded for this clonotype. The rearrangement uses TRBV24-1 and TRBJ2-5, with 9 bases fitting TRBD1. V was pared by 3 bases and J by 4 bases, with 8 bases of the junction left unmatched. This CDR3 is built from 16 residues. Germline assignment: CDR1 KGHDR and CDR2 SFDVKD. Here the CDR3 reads CATSDARTGAGETQYF. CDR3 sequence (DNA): TGTGCCACCAGTGATGCCCGGACAGGGGCTGGAGAGACCCAGTACTTC.

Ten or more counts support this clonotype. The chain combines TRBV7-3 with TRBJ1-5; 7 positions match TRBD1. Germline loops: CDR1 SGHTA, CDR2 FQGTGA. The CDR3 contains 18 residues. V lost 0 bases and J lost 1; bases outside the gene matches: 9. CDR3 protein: CASSLTPTGSNSNQPQHF. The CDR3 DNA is TGTGCCAGCAGCTTAACCCCGACAGGGAGTAACAGCAATCAGCCCCAGCATTTT.

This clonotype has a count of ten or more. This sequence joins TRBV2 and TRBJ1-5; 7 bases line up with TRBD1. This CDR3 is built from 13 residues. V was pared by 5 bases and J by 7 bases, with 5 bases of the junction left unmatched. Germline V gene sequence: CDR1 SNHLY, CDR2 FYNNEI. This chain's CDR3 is CASSSGQAQPQHF. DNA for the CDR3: TGTGCCAGCAGTAGTGGACAGGCCCAGCCCCAGCATTTT.

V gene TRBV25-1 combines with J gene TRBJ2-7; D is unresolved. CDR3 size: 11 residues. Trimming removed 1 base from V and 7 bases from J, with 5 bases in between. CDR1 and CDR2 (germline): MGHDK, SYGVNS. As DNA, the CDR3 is TGTGCCAGCAGTGAATCTACAGAGCAGTACTTC. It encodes CASSESTEQYF.

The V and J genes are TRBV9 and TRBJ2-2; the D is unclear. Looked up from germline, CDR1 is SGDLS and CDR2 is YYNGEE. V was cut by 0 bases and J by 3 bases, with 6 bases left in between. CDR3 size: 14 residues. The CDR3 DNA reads TGTGCCAGCAGCGTAGTACCAGACACCGGGGAGCTGTTTTTT. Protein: CASSVVPDTGELFF.

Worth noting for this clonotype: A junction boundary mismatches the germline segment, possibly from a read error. CDR3 bases: TGTGCCAACGGTCCCGTTGGGAACACTGAAGCTTGCTTT. As protein: CANGPVGNTEACF. The chain is built from TRBV6-1 and TRBJ1-1, with D hard to call. CDR3 length equals 13 residues. The germline gives CDR1 MNHNS, CDR2 SASEGT.

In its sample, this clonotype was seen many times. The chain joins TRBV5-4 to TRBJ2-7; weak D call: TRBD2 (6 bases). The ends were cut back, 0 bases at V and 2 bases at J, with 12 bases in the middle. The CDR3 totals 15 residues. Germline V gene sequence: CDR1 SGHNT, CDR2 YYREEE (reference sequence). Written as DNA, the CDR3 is TGTGCCAGCAGCTTGGCCGGAGGGGCAGCCTACGAGCAGTACTTC. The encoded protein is CASSLAGGAAYEQYF.

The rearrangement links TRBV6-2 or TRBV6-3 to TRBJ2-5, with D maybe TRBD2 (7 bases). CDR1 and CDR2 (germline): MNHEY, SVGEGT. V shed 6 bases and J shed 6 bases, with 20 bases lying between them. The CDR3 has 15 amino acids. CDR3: CASSLGGWGPKTQYF. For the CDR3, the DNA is TGTGCCAGCAGCCTCGGGGGGTGGGGGCCCAAGACCCAGTACTTC.

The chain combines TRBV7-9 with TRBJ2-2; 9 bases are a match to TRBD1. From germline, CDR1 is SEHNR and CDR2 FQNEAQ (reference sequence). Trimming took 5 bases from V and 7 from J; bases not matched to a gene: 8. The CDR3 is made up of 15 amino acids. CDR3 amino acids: CASSPGQGWGGELFF. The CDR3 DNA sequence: TGTGCCAGCAGCCCGGGACAGGGCTGGGGCGGGGAGCTGTTTTTT.

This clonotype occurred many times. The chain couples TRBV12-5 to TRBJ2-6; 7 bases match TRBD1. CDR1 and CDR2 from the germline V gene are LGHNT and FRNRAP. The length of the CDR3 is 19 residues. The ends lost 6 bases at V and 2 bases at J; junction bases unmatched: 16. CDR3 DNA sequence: TGTGCTAGTGGCCCATCAAGGCGACAGGGAACCCCTGGGGCCAACGTCCTGACTTTC. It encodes CASGPSRRQGTPGANVLTF.

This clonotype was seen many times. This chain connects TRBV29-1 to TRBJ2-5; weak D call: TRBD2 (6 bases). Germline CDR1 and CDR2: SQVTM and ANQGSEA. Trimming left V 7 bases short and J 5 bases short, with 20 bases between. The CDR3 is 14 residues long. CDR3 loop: CSGTTWGDRETQYF. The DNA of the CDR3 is TGCAGCGGTACGACTTGGGGGGATAGGGAGACCCAGTACTTC.

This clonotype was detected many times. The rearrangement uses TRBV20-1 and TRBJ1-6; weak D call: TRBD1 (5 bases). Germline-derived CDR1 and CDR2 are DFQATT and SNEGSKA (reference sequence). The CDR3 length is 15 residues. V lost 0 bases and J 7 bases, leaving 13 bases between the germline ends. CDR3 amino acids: CSARDGGRENSPLHF. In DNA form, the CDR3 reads TGCAGTGCTAGAGACGGGGGACGGGAAAATTCACCCCTCCACTTT.

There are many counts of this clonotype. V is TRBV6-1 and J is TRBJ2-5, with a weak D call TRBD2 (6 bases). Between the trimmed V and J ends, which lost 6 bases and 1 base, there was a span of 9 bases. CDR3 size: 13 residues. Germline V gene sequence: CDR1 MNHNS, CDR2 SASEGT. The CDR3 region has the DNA TGTGCCAGCAGGGAGCGGGCCCAAGAGACCCAGTACTTC. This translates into CASRERAQETQYF.

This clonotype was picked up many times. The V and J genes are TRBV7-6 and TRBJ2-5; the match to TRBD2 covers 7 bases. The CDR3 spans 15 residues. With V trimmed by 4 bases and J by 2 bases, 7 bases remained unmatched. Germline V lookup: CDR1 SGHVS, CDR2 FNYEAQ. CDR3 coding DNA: TGTGCCAGCAGCTCGGCCGGGACTACACAAGAGACCCAGTACTTC. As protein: CASSSAGTTQETQYF.

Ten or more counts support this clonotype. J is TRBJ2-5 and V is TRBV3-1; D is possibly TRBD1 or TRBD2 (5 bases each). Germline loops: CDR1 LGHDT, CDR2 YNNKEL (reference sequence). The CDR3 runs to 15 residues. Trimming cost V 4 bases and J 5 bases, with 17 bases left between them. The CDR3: CASSRGPDGRETQYF. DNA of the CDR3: TGTGCCAGCAGCCGGGGACCGGACGGACGGGAGACCCAGTACTTC.

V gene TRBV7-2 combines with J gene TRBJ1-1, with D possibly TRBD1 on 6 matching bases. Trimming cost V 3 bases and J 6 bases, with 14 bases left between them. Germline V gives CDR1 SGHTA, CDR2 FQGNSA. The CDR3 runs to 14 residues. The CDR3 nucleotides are TGTGCCAGCAGCTTTTCACTAAAGGGGGCTGAAGCTTTCTTT. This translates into CASSFSLKGAEAFF.

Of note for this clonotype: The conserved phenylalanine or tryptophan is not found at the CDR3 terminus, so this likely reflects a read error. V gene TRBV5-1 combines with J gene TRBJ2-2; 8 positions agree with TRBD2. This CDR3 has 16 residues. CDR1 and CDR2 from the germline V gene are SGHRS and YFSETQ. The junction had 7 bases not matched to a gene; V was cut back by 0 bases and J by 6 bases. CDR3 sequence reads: CASSLEAGAPSGELFL. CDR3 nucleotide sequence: TGCGCCAGCAGCTTGGAAGCGGGGGCCCCTTCCGGGGAGCTGTTTTTG.

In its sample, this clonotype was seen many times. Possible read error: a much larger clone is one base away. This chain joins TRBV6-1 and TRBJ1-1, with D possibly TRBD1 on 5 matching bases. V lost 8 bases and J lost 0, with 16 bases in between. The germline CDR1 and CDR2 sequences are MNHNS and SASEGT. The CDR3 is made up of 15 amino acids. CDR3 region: CASGGMGVMNTEAFF. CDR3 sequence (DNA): TGTGCCAGCGGGGGGATGGGGGTCATGAACACTGAAGCTTTCTTT.